The 14 T cell receptor beta chains in this list originate from one sample, sequenced in a study of technical replicates of blood from several donors. Clones were sequenced by immunoSEQ multiplex PCR, and TCRdb holds only the in-frame ones, with some missing. The sample consists of fewer than 90,000 clones, roughly 93% of them appearing once. The sequenced sample was T cells isolated from PBMCs. These receptors all stem from a human donor in good health.

The V and J genes are TRBV4-1 and TRBJ2-7; 8 bases align to TRBD1. V lost 4 bases to trimming and J lost 6 bases; unmatched junction nucleotides: 5. The CDR3 has 13 residues. From germline, CDR1 is MGHRA and CDR2 YSYEKL. CDR3 amino acids: CASSRTGMGEQYF. The CDR3 nucleotides are TGCGCCAGCAGCCGGACAGGGATGGGCGAGCAGTACTTC.

Only one count was recorded for this clone. The rearrangement uses TRBV18 and TRBJ2-3; weak D call: TRBD2 (5 bases). The ends were cut back, 4 bases at V and 2 bases at J, with 7 bases in the middle. The CDR3 is 13 amino acids. CDR1 is KGHSH, CDR2 LQKENI, per germline. CDR3 sequence (DNA): TGTGCCAGCTCACTCCTAGCCACAGATACGCAGTATTTT. Encoded protein: CASSLLATDTQYF.

CDR3 region: CASSPTLTGNEQYF. CDR3 nucleotide sequence: TGCGCCAGCAGCCCCACCTTGACAGGGAACGAGCAGTACTTC. The chain carries TRBV5-1 and TRBJ2-7; 7 bases align to TRBD1. This CDR3 spans 14 amino acids. V lost 4 bases, J lost 5 bases, and 9 bases stayed unmatched. Germline-derived CDR1 and CDR2 are SGHRS and YFSETQ.

This chain links TRBV6-5 with TRBJ2-7; D perhaps matches TRBD2 (5 bases). Deletions cut 6 bases from V and 6 bases from J, with 12 bases between. Germline V gives CDR1 MNHEY, CDR2 SVGAGI. The CDR3 totals 12 residues. The CDR3 reads CASSRTRVEQYF. In DNA, the CDR3 is TGTGCCAGCAGCCGAACTAGAGTCGAGCAGTACTTC.

The V call is TRBV6-5, the J call TRBJ2-2, with TRBD2 matching 12 bases. This CDR3 has 13 residues. The trim removed 6 bases at V and 13 bases at J, leaving 6 bases unmatched. Germline V gene lookup returns CDR1 MNHEY and CDR2 SVGAGI. CDR3 in DNA: TGTGCCAGCAGCCTTGGACTAGCGGGATGGCTGTTTTTT. Amino acid sequence: CASSLGLAGWLFF.

The chain recombines TRBV18 with TRBJ2-3, with 12 bases aligning to TRBD2. There are 16 residues in the CDR3. Trimming cost V 3 bases and J 2 bases; bases outside gene matches: 3. The germline gives CDR1 KGHSH, CDR2 LQKENI. DNA of the CDR3: TGTGCCAGCTCACCTCGACTAGCGGGGGTCACAGATACGCAGTATTTT. Protein sequence: CASSPRLAGVTDTQYF.

This clone is a singleton in its sample. This specimen includes other DNA sequences encoding the same CDR3. The V and J genes are TRBV30 and TRBJ1-6; D is undetermined. Germline lookup yields CDR1 GTSNPN and CDR2 SVGIG (reference sequence). The CDR3 is 17 residues long. Trimming left V 2 bases short and J 7 bases short, with 21 bases between. Here the CDR3 reads CAWSTARATKSNSPLHF. DNA for the CDR3: TGTGCCTGGAGTACTGCTCGCGCAACGAAATCAAATTCACCCCTCCACTTT.

The sample holds a few counts of this clone. The rearrangement joins TRBV28 to TRBJ2-1; D call uncertain. Germline loops: CDR1 MDHEN, CDR2 SYDVKM. This CDR3 spans 15 amino acids. V lost 3 bases and J lost 0, with 9 bases in between. CDR3 coding DNA: TGTGCCAGCAGTTTGTCCCTCAGCTCCTACAATGAGCAGTTCTTC. Encoded protein: CASSLSLSSYNEQFF.

The chain is built from TRBV7-9 and TRBJ2-2, with D maybe TRBD1 (5 bases). Per the germline V gene, CDR1 is SEHNR and CDR2 is FQNEAQ (reference sequence). Trimming removed 5 bases from V and 1 base from J, with 14 bases in between. The CDR3 sequence is 16 residues long. The CDR3: CASSPRAGWNTGELFF. Here the CDR3 DNA reads TGTGCCAGCAGCCCCAGGGCAGGGTGGAACACCGGGGAGCTGTTTTTT.

The chain joins TRBV7-9 to TRBJ2-7, with TRBD1 identical over 7 bases. With V trimmed by 3 bases and J by 0 bases, 5 bases remained unmatched. CDR1 is SEHNR, CDR2 FQNEAQ, per germline (reference sequence). This CDR3 has 15 residues. CDR3 sequence reads: CASSFGTAFSYEQYF. As DNA, the CDR3 is TGTGCCAGCAGCTTCGGGACAGCCTTCTCCTACGAGCAGTACTTC.

The chain links TRBV7-2 to TRBJ2-3; D is unclear. The CDR3 length is 16 residues. CDR1 SGHTA and CDR2 FQGNSA come from the germline V gene. Deletions cut 1 base from V and 1 base from J, with 12 bases between. DNA of the CDR3: TGTGCCAGCAGCTTAGGGGCCCAGGCTGGCACAGATACGCAGTATTTT. Protein sequence: CASSLGAQAGTDTQYF.

This clone has just one count. The rearrangement joins TRBV25-1 to TRBJ1-1, with unresolved D. Germline V lookup: CDR1 MGHDK, CDR2 SYGVNS. This CDR3 spans 14 amino acids. Trimming stripped 3 bases from V and 7 bases from J, with 15 bases between. CDR3 protein: CASSDRQGGREAFF. In nucleotides, the CDR3 is TGTGCCAGCAGTGACCGCCAAGGCGGGCGTGAAGCTTTCTTT.

The chain has TRBV10-1 and TRBJ2-1, with 10 bases that match TRBD1. There are 14 residues in the CDR3. From germline, CDR1 is WNHNN and CDR2 SYGVQD (reference sequence). After removal of 5 bases from V and 8 bases from J, the junction contained 6 bases not matched to a gene. The CDR3 sequence is CASSQGQGYDEQFF. The CDR3, as DNA: TGCGCCAGCAGTCAGGGACAGGGGTATGATGAGCAGTTCTTC.

The chain uses TRBV4-1 and TRBJ1-2; D is perhaps TRBD1 (6 bases). Trimming shortened V by 0 bases and J by 5 bases, and 13 bases separated the two germline ends. This CDR3 is 15 amino acids long. From germline, CDR1 is MGHRA and CDR2 YSYEKL. As DNA, the CDR3 is TGCGCCAGCAGCCAAGATGAGGACAGTCGGTATGGCTACACCTTC. Protein: CASSQDEDSRYGYTF.